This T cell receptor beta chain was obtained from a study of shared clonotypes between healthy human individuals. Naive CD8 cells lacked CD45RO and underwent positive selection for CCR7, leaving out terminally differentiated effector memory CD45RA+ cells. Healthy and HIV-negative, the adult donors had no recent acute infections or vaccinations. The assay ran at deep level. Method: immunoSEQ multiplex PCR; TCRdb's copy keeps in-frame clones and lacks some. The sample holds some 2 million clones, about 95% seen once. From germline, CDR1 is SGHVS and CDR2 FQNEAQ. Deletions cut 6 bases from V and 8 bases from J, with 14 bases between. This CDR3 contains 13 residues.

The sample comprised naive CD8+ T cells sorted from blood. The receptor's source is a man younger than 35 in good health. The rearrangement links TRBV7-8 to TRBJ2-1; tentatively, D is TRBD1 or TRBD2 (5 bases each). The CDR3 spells CASRRDRSDEQFF. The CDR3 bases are TGTGCCAGCAGACGGGACCGGTCGGATGAGCAGTTCTTC.